What follows describes a single TCR beta chain. Using immunoSEQ multiplex PCR, the repertoire was profiled, and TCRdb retains in-frame clones only, with some absent. This table holds hundreds of thousands of clones, over 90% found once. These data are taken from a study of shared T cell receptors in the human thymus. The CDR3 is made up of 16 amino acids. The V end lost 4 bases, the J end lost 1 base, and 14 bases lay between the germline ends. Germline CDR1 reads MDHEN; CDR2 reads SYDVKM. V usage is TRBV28 and J usage is TRBJ1-3; D possibly corresponds to TRBD1 (5 bases). Sequences were obtained from thymocytes. The TCR comes from a human donor. In DNA form, the CDR3 reads TGTGCCAGCAGTTCGGGCGGGCCAGGGTCTGGAAACACCATATATTTT. The encoded protein is CASSSGGPGSGNTIYF.